The rows below give T cell receptor delta chains drawn from one sample of a study of gamma-delta T cells after stem cell transplantation. TCRdb processed the RT-PCR reads again with the CATT caller. Of about 1,800 delta-chain clones listed, just under 6.5% were seen once; the top ten hold approximately 26%. The sequencing input was gamma-delta T cells. These receptors came from a human donor. It is not recorded whose cells these are; they may come from a transplant donor. CDR3s include the opening cysteine and the closing phenylalanine or tryptophan. D genes are given only for firm matches. Size is stated for part of the rows, as once, few or many counts, or as a class when the clone is expanded.

V,size,J,D,length,DNA,CDR3
TRDV2,medium-sized,TRDJ3,TRDD3,18,TGTGCCTGTGACACAGTACTGGGGGATACCTGGGACACCCGACAGATGTTTTTC,CACDTVLGDTWDTRQMFF
TRDV1,few,TRDJ1,NA,20,TGTGCTCTTGGGGAACGGGTCCCTCTCTGTGGGGAACGTTACACCGATAAACTCATCTTT,CALGERVPLCGERYTDKLIF
TRDV2,NA,TRDJ1,TRDD3,19,TGTGCCTGTGACACCCCTTTCTTACTGGGGGATACGCGAACCGATAAACTCATCTTT,CACDTPFLLGDTRTDKLIF
TRDV2,NA,TRDJ1,TRDD3,18,TGTGCCTGTGACACTGGGGGCTGGGGGGCTGCCAACACCGATAAACTCATCTTT,CACDTGGWGAANTDKLIF
TRDV2,few,TRDJ3,TRDD3,22,TGTGCCTGTGACACCGTAAGTGGACTGGGGGATAGACGCTCCTGGGGCACCCGACAGATGTTTTTC,CACDTVSGLGDRRSWGTRQMFF
TRDV2,medium-sized,TRDJ3,TRDD3,18,TGTGCCTGTGACACCGGGGGATACCGGTCCTGGGACACCCGACAGATGTTTTTC,CACDTGGYRSWDTRQMFF
TRDV2,medium-sized,TRDJ1,NA,18,TGTGCCTGTGACACCATACCCGACGCCCGAGTGGGCCCCGATAAACTCATCTTT,CACDTIPDARVGPDKLIF
TRDV2,NA,TRDJ1,TRDD3,16,TGTGCCTGTGACACGCTGGGGGTTCCGTACACCGATAAACTCATCTTT,CACDTLGVPYTDKLIF
TRDV2,medium-sized,TRDJ1,TRDD3,20,TGTGCCTGTGTGGCCATTTCCTATTCGTCGGGGATACGCCCCGTCGATAAACTCATCTTT,CACVAISYSSGIRPVDKLIF
TRDV2,large,TRDJ1,TRDD3,15,TGTGCCTGTGACTTACTGGGGGATAATACCGATAAACTCATCTTT,CACDLLGDNTDKLIF
TRDV2,medium-sized,TRDJ3,TRDD3,19,TGTGCCTGTGACACCGTACTGGGGGATAGCTCCTGGGACACCCGACAGATGTTTTTC,CACDTVLGDSSWDTRQMFF
TRDV2,few,TRDJ1,TRDD3,16,TGTGCCTGTGACATACTGGGGGATACGCACGAGAATAAACTCATCTTT,CACDILGDTHENKLIF
TRDV2,large,TRDJ1,NA,16,TGTGCCTGTGACACTCTGGGGTCGCTGTACACCGATAAACTCATCTTT,CACDTLGSLYTDKLIF
TRDV2,NA,TRDJ1,TRDD3,20,TGTGCCTGTGACACTCTACTGGGGGATAATAATGCCCCCTACACCGATAAACTCATCTTT,CACDTLLGDNNAPYTDKLIF
TRDV2,medium-sized,TRDJ1,TRDD3,19,TGTGCCTGTGACATCCTCGGTACACTGGGGGAAAGACCCACCGATAAACTCATCTTT,CACDILGTLGERPTDKLIF
TRDV2,medium-sized,TRDJ1,TRDD3,18,TGTGCCTGTGACGCCATTGTAGGGGATACGGCAGGGTTGAAAAAACTCATCTTT,CACDAIVGDTAGLKKLIF
TRDV2,few,TRDJ1,TRDD3,16,TGTGCCTGTGACACCGTTGGGGGATACGCAGAAAAAAAACTCATCTTT,CACDTVGGYAEKKLIF
TRDV2,few,TRDJ1,TRDD3,21,TGTGCCTGTGGCTCAATTTCCTACGGGGGACTGGGGGAAATAAACACCGATAAACTCATCTTT,CACGSISYGGLGEINTDKLIF
TRDV1,NA,TRDJ1,NA,18,TGTGCTCTTGGGGAACTCGTCCCCTCAAGGAGGATCCTAGATAAACTCATCTTT,CALGELVPSRRILDKLIF
TRDV2,few,TRDJ1,TRDD3,17,TGTGCCTGTGACGGCGTACTGGGGGGAATGTACGCCGATAAACCCATCTTT,CACDGVLGGMYADKPIF
TRDV2,NA,TRDJ1,TRDD3,19,TGTGCCTGTGACACCGTAGGGGGACTGGGGGATGAGTTCACCGATAAACTCATCTTT,CACDTVGGLGDEFTDKLIF
TRDV2,NA,TRDJ1,TRDD3,17,TGTGCCTGTGACTTACTGGGGGATACGCGTGGCACCGATAAACTCATCTTT,CACDLLGDTRGTDKLIF
TRDV2,NA,TRDJ1,TRDD3,21,TGTGCCTGTGGCACCGTCTTAACTGGGGGATCCCCAGACGGAAACACCGATAAACTCATCTTT,CACGTVLTGGSPDGNTDKLIF
TRDV2,medium-sized,TRDJ1,NA,17,TGTGCCTGTGACACGCTGAGGGGATCCGGAGCTTCCGATAAACTCATCTTT,CACDTLRGSGASDKLIF
TRDV2,large,TRDJ3,TRDD3,21,TGTGCCTGTGAGGCCGTACTGGGGGATACCCCCGGGTCCTGGGACACCCGACAGATGTTTTTC,CACEAVLGDTPGSWDTRQMFF
TRDV2,medium-sized,TRDJ1,TRDD3,16,TGTGCCTGTGACCCTCTTATGGGGGAGCCCCCCCATAAACTCATCTTT,CACDPLMGEPPHKLIF
TRDV2,few,TRDJ1,TRDD3,20,TGTGCCTGTGATGCGGTACTGAGGGATACCCGCCCAACTAACACCGATAAACTCATCTTT,CACDAVLRDTRPTNTDKLIF
TRDV2,large,TRDJ1,TRDD3,17,TGTGCCTGTGACACCCTACTGGGGGATTTTGAGGGGGATAAACTCATCTTT,CACDTLLGDFEGDKLIF
TRDV2,NA,TRDJ1,TRDD3,18,TGTGCCTGTGACACCGGGGGTATGGGGGATACGCCCTACGATAAACTCATCTTT,CACDTGGMGDTPYDKLIF
TRDV2,few,TRDJ3,TRDD3,18,TGTGCCTGTGACATACTGGGGGACCTCTCCTGGGACACCCGACAGATGTTTTTC,CACDILGDLSWDTRQMFF
TRDV2,NA,TRDJ1,TRDD3,15,TGTGCCTGTGACCTAGTACTGGGGGATACCTATAAACTCATCTTT,CACDLVLGDTYKLIF
TRDV2,medium-sized,TRDJ1,NA,15,TGTGCCTGTGACATGGTGGCTGGGGTTTCGCCTAAACTCATCTTT,CACDMVAGVSPKLIF
TRDV2,medium-sized,TRDJ1,NA,16,TGTGCCTGTGACACCCTGAGTACTGGAAGCCTAGATAAACTCATCTTT,CACDTLSTGSLDKLIF
TRDV2,medium-sized,TRDJ1,TRDD3,14,TGTGCCTGTCGTGTACTGGGGGATCCGACTAAACTCATCTTT,CACRVLGDPTKLIF
TRDV1,few,TRDJ1,TRDD3,20,TGTGCTCTTGGGGAAGCCGGAGGCTGGGGGATACCTGGGTACACCGATAAACTCATCTTT,CALGEAGGWGIPGYTDKLIF
TRDV2,medium-sized,TRDJ1,TRDD3,15,TGTGCCTGTGACACCTGGGGGATTCTCACCGATAAACTCATCTTT,CACDTWGILTDKLIF
TRDV2,few,TRDJ1,TRDD3,15,TGTGCCTGTGACACATTACTGGGGGACACCGATAAACTCACCTTT,CACDTLLGDTDKLTF
TRDV2,NA,TRDJ1,TRDD3,18,TGTGCCTGTGACACCGTGCTCAACTCTGGGGGACACACCGATAAACTCACCTTT,CACDTVLNSGGHTDKLTF
TRDV1,few,TRDJ1,TRDD3,21,TGTGCTCTTGGGGAACCGGTCCTTCTCTTGGGGGACTCCCCTTACACCGATAAACTCATCTTT,CALGEPVLLLGDSPYTDKLIF
TRDV2,few,TRDJ1,NA,15,TGTGCCTGTGACTCCCTTGTGCCGAAAGGGGCTAAACTCATCTTT,CACDSLVPKGAKLIF